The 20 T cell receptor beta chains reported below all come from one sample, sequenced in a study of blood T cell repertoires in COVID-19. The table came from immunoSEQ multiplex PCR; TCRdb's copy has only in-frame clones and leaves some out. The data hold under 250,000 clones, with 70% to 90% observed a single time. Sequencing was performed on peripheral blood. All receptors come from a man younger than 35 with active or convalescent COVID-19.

The CDR3 nucleotides are TGTGCCAGCAGCTTAGGCGGCGGGACGGCTGAAGCTTTCTTT. Its translation: CASSLGGGTAEAFF. J is TRBJ1-1 and V is TRBV13; possibly TRBD1 for D (5 bases). The CDR3 sequence is 14 residues long. V lost 0 bases and J 6 bases, leaving 11 bases between the germline ends. Per the germline V gene, CDR1 is PRHDT and CDR2 is FYEKMQ (reference sequence).

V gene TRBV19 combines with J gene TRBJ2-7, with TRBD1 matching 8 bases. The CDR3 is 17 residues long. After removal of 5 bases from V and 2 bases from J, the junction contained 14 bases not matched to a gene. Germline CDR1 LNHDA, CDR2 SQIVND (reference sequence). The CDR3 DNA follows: TGTGCCAGTAGTGATTTTAAGGGACAGGTGAACCCCTACGAGCAGTACTTC. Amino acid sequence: CASSDFKGQVNPYEQYF.

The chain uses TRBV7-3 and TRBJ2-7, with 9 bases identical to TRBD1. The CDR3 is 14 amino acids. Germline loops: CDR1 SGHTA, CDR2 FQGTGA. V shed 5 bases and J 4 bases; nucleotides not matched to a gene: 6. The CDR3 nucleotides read TGTGCCAGCAGCCACCCCGGGACAGGGTACGAGCAGTACTTC. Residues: CASSHPGTGYEQYF.

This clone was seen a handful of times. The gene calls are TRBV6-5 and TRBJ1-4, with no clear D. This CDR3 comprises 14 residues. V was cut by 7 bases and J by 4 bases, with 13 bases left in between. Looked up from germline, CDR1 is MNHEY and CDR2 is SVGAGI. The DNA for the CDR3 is TGTGCCAGCATACCGGGTTCCGGTAATGAAAAACTGTTTTTT. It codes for CASIPGSGNEKLFF.

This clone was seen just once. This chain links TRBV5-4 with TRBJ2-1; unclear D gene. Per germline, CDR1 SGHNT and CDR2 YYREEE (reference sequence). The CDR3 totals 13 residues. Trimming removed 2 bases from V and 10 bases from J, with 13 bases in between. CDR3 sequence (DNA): TGTGCCAGCAGCTTAGAACTCCTCTCCGAGCAGTTCTTC. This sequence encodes CASSLELLSEQFF. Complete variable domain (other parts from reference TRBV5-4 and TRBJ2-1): ETGVTQSPTHLIKTRGQQVTLRCSSQSGHNTVSWYQQALGQGPQFIFQYYREEENGRGNFPPRFSGLQFPNYSSELNVNALELDDSALYLCASSLELLSEQFFGPGTRLTVL.

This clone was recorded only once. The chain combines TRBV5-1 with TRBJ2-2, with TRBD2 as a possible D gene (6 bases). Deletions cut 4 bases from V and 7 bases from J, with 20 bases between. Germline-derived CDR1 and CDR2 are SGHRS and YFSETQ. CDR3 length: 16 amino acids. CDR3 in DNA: TGCGCCAGCAGCCAGGATGGGGTACGGGGGAGCGGGGAGCTGTTTTTT. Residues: CASSQDGVRGSGELFF.

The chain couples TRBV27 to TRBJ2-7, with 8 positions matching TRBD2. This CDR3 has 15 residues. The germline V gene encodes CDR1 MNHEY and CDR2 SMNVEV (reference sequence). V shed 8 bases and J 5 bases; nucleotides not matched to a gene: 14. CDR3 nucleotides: TGTGCCAGCGCACCGCCTGGGCGGGGGGACCACGAGCAGTACTTC. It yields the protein CASAPPGRGDHEQYF.

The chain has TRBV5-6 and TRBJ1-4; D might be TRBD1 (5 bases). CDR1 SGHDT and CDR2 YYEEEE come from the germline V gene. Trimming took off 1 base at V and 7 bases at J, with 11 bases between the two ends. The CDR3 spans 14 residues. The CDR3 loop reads CASSLTGQGEKLFF. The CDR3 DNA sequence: TGTGCCAGCAGCTTGACAGGTCAGGGTGAAAAACTGTTTTTT.

This chain's CDR3 is CASSHPISRQGAADTQYF. CDR3 in DNA: TGTGCCAGCAGCCACCCGATATCCCGACAGGGGGCCGCAGATACGCAGTATTTT. V gene TRBV9 combines with J gene TRBJ2-3; 10 positions agree with TRBD1. After removal of 4 bases from V and 4 bases from J, the junction contained 15 bases not matched to a gene. Germline lookup yields CDR1 SGDLS and CDR2 YYNGEE. This CDR3 has 18 amino acids.

Here the CDR3 DNA reads TGTGCCGTCGAAGCGGTCGATGAGCAGTTCTTC. Translating gives CAVEAVDEQFF. The rearrangement uses TRBV10-3 and TRBJ2-1, with D tentatively TRBD2 (5 bases). The length of the CDR3 is 11 residues. The germline gives CDR1 ENHRY, CDR2 SYGVKD. The V end lost 11 bases, the J end lost 8 bases, and 13 bases lay between the germline ends.

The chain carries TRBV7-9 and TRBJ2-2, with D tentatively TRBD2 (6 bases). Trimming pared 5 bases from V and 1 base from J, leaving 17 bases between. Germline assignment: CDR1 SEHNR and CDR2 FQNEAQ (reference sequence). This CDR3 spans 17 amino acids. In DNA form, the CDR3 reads TGTGCCAGCAGCGCAAGCGGCGGGGACTTGAACACCGGGGAGCTGTTTTTT. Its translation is CASSASGGDLNTGELFF. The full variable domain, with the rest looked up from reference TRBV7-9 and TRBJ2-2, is DTGVSQNPRHKITKRGQNVTFRCDPISEHNRLYWYRQTLGQGPEFLTYFQNEAQLEKSRLLSDRFSAERPKGSFSTLEIQRTEQGDSAMYLCASSASGGDLNTGELFFGEGSRLTVL.

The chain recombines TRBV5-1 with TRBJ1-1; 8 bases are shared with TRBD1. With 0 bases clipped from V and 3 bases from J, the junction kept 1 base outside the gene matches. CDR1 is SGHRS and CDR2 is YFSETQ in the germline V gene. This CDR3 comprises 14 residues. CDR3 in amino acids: CASSLVTGDTEAFF. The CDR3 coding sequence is TGCGCCAGCAGCTTGGTGACAGGGGACACTGAAGCTTTCTTT. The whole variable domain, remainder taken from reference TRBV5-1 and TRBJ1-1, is KAGVTQTPRYLIKTRGQQVTLSCSPISGHRSVSWYQQTPGQGLQFLFEYFSETQRNKGNFPGRFSGRQFSNSRSEMNVSTLELGDSALYLCASSLVTGDTEAFFGQGTRLTVV.

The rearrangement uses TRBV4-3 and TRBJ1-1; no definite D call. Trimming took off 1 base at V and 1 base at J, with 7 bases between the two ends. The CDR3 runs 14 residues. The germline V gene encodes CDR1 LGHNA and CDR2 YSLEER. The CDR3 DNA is TGCGCCAGCAGCCAAGGGCGGGCGAACACTGAAGCTTTCTTT. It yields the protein CASSQGRANTEAFF.

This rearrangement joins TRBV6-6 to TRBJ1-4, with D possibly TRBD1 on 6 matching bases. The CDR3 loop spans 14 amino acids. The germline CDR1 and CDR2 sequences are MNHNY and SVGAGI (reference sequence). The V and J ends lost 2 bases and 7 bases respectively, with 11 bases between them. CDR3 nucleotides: TGTGCCAGCAGTTACGACGGGGGGCCTGAAAAACTGTTTTTT. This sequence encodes CASSYDGGPEKLFF.

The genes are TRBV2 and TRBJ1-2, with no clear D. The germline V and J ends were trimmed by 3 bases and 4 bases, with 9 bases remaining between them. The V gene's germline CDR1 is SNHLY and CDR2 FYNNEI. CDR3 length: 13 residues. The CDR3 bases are TGTGCCAGCAGTGATACCGGTGGCTATGGCTACACCTTC. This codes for CASSDTGGYGYTF.

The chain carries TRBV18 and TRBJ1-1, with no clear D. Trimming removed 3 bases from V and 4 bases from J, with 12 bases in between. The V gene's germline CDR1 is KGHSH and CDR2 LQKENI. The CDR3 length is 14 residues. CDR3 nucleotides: TGTGCCAGCTCACCCGGACGGGGTGGCACTGAAGCTTTCTTT. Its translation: CASSPGRGGTEAFF. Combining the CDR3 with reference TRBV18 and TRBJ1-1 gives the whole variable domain NAGVMQNPRHLVRRRGQEARLRCSPMKGHSHVYWYRQLPEEGLKFMVYLQKENIIDESGMPKERFSAEFPKEGPSILRIQQVVRGDSAAYFCASSPGRGGTEAFFGQGTRLTVV.

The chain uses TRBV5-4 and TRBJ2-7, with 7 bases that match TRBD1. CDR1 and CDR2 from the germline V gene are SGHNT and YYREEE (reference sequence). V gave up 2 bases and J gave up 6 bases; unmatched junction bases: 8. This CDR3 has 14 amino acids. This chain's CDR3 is CASSLKGARAEQYF. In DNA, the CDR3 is TGTGCCAGCAGCTTAAAGGGGGCCAGGGCCGAGCAGTACTTC.

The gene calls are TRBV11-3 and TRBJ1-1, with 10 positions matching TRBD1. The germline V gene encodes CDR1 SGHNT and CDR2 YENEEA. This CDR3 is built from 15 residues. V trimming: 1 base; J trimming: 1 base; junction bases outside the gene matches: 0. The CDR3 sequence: CASSLGTGGNTEAFF. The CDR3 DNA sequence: TGTGCCAGCAGCTTAGGGACAGGGGGGAACACTGAAGCTTTCTTT.

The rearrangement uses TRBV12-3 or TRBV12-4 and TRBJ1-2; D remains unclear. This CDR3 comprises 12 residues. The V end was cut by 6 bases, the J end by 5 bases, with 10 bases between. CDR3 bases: TGTGCCAGCAGCCGACACGGATATGGCTACACCTTC. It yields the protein CASSRHGYGYTF.

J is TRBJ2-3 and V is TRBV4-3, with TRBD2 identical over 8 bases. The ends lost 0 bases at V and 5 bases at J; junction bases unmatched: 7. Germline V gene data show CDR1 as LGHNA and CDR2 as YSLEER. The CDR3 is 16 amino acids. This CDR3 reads CASSQESSGSGDTQYF. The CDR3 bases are TGCGCCAGCAGCCAAGAGAGCAGCGGGAGCGGAGATACGCAGTATTTT.